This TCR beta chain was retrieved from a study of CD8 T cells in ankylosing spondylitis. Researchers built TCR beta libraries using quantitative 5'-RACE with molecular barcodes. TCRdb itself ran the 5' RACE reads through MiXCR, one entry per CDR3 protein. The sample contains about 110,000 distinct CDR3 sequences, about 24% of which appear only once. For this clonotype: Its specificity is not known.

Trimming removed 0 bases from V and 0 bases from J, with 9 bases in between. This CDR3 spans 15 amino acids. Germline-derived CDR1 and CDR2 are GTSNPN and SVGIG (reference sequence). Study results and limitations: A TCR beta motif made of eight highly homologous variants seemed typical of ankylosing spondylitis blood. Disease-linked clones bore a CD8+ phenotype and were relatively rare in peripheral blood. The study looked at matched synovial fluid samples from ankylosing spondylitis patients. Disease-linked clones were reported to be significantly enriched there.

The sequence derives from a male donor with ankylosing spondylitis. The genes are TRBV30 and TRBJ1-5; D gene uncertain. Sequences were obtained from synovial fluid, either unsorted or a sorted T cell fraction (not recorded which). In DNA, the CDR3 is TGTGCCTGGAGTGTCCCCATAAATAGCAATCAGCCCCAGCATTTT. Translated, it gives CAWSVPINSNQPQHF. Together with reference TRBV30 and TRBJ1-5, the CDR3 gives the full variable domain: SQTIHQWPATLVQPVGSPLSLECTVEGTSNPNLYWYRQAAGRGLQLLFYSVGIGQISSEVPQNLSASRPQDRQFILSSKKLLLSDSGFYLCAWSVPINSNQPQHFGDGTRLSIL.